A single count supports the clone carrying this TCR beta chain. This sample was taken from a study of blood T cell repertoires in COVID-19. The data were produced by immunoSEQ multiplex PCR, yet TCRdb's version contains in-frame clones alone and is incomplete. The table has about 280,000 clones, about 90% seen once. Germline-derived CDR1 and CDR2 are SGHTA and FQGNSA. The V gene lost 1 base and the J gene lost 6 bases, with 13 bases spanning the gap. The CDR3 runs to 15 residues. The sequence was collected from a woman in her thirties who had recovered from COVID-19. The sample comprised peripheral blood. The chain has TRBV7-2 and TRBJ2-1, with TRBD2 as a possible D gene (6 bases). CDR3 coding DNA: TGTGCCAGCAGCTTAGAAGGACTACCAGTCAATGAGCAGTTCTTC. Translating it yields CASSLEGLPVNEQFF. Variable domain in full (rest from reference TRBV7-2 and TRBJ2-1): GAGVSQSPSNKVTEKGKDVELRCDPISGHTALYWYRQSLGQGLEFLIYFQGNSAPDKSGLPSDRFSAERTGGSVSTLTIQRTQQEDSAVYLCASSLEGLPVNEQFFGPGTRLTVL.